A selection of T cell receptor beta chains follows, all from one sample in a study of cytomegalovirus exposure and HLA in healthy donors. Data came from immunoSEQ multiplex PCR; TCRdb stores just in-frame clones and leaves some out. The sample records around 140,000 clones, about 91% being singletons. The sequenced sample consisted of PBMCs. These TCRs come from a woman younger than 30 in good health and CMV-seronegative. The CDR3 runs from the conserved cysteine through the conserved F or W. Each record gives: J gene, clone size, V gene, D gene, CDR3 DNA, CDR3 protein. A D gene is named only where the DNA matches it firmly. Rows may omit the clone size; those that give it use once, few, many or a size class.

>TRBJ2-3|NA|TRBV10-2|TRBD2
TGCGCCAGCATCCGGACTAGCGGGGGCGCAGATACGCAGTATTTT
CASIRTSGGADTQYF
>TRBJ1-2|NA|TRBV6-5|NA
TGTGCCAGCAGTACCCAGGTCAGGAATGGCTACACCTTC
CASSTQVRNGYTF
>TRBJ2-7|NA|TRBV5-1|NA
TGCGCCAGCAGCCCGACAGGCTTAAGCTCCTACGAGCAGTACTTC
CASSPTGLSSYEQYF
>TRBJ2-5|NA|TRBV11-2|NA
TGTGCCAGCAGCAGAGGCGGGACCCAGTACTTC
CASSRGGTQYF
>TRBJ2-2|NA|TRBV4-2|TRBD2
TGTGCCAGCAGCCAAGGGTCCACTAGCGCCGGGGAGCTGTTTTTT
CASSQGSTSAGELFF
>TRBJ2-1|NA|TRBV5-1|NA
TGCGCCAGCAGCTTGGCGGGTAACTCCTACAATGAGCAGTTCTTC
CASSLAGNSYNEQFF
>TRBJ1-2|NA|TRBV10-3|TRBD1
TGTGCCAGTTCTTGGGGGACAGACTATGGCTACACCTTC
CASSWGTDYGYTF
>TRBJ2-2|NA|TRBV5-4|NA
TGTGCCAGCAGCGTCCCAACCGGGGAGCTGTTTTTT
CASSVPTGELFF
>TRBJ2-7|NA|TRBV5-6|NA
TGTGGCGGATACTACGAGCAGTACTTC
CGGYYEQYF
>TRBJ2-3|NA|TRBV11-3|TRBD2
TGTGCCAGCAGCTTAGGACTAGCGGGGGCCAAAACAGATACGCAGTATTTT
CASSLGLAGAKTDTQYF
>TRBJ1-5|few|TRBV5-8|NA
TGTGCCAGCCGGCTGCAGGGCTTGAACAATCAGCCCCAGCATTTT
CASRLQGLNNQPQHF
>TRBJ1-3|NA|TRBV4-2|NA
TGTGCCAGCAGCCCGTCGGACAGAGGCTCTGGAAACACCATATATTTT
CASSPSDRGSGNTIYF
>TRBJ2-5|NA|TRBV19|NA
TGTGCCAGTAGTACGGTGGCGGGGCAAGAGACCCAGTACTTC
CASSTVAGQETQYF
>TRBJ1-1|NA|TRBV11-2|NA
TGTGCCAGCAGCTTCGGGAATCTGAATACTGAAGCTTTCTTT
CASSFGNLNTEAFF
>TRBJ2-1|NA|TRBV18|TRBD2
TGTGCCAGCTCACCGCGGGGGGGCCCCTCCAATGAGCAGTTCTTC
CASSPRGGPSNEQFF
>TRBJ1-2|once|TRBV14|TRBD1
TGTGCCAGCAGCCAATTGGGGGACAGTCTTCAAACCTTC
CASSQLGDSLQTF
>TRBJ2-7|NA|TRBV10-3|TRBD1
TGTGCCATCAGCCCGACGACAGGGGGCCACTACGAGCAGTACTTC
CAISPTTGGHYEQYF
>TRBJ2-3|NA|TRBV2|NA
TGTGCCACCTCTCGGGAGTCCACAGATACGCAGTATTTT
CATSRESTDTQYF
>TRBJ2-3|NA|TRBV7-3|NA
TGTGCCAGCACCCCGGGGGACCGGCCAGATACGCAGTATTTT
CASTPGDRPDTQYF
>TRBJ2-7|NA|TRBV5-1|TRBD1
TGTGCCAGCAGCTGGGACAGGGGCCAGCAGTACTTC
CASSWDRGQQYF
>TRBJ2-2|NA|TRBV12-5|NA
TGTGCTAGTGGTTTTTCTAGTAACACCGGGGAGCTGTTTTTT
CASGFSSNTGELFF
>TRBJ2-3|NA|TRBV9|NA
TGTGCCAGCAGCATTGACAGCCTCACAGATACGCAGTATTTT
CASSIDSLTDTQYF
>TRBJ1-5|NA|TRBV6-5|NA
TGTGCCAGCAGCGCGGGCTCTACCCTGAGTCAGCCCCAGCATTTT
CASSAGSTLSQPQHF
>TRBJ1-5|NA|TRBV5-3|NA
TGTGCCAGAAGCCTCTATGGACGCAGGGGACCGAATTGGCAGCCCCAGCATTTT
CARSLYGRRGPNWQPQHF
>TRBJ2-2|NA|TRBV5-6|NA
TGTGCCAGCAGCTTAGGTCGGGGGTTTACCGGGGAGCTGTTTTTT
CASSLGRGFTGELFF
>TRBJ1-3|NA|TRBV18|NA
TGTGCCAGCTCCGGTACAGGGTTTCCCTCTGGAAACACCATATATTTT
CASSGTGFPSGNTIYF
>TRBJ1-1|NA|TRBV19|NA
TGTGCCAGTAGTTTATCAGTGAACACTGAAGCTTTCTTT
CASSLSVNTEAFF
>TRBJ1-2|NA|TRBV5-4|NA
TGTGCCAGCAGCCTTAAGGGGCAGATATATGGCTACACCTTC
CASSLKGQIYGYTF
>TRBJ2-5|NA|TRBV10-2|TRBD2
TGCGCCAGCAGCCAAGGACTAGCGGGGGGAGAGACCCAGTACTTC
CASSQGLAGGETQYF
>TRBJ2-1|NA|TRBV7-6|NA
TGTGCCAGCAGTCAATCGGACAGAGGCTACAATGAGCAGTTCTTC
CASSQSDRGYNEQFF
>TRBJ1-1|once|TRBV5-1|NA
TGCGCCAGCAGCTTGGCGCGGCGCACTGAAGCTTTCTTT
CASSLARRTEAFF
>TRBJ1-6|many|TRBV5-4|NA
TGTGCCAGCAGCTTATCCAGGGGATTAGGTTCACCCCTCCACTTT
CASSLSRGLGSPLHF
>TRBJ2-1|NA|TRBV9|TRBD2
TGTGCCAGCAGCGTTCTAGCGGGATCCTCCTACAATGAGCAGTTCTTC
CASSVLAGSSYNEQFF
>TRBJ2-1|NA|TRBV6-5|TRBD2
TGTGCCAGCAGTAAGACTAGCGGGGGGCGGAATGAGCAGTTCTTC
CASSKTSGGRNEQFF
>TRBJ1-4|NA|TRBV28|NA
TGTGCCAGCAGCCGGGGGGGAAACCGAAATGAAAAACTGTTTTTT
CASSRGGNRNEKLFF
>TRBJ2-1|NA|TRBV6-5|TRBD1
TGTGCCACTGAGGACAGGGGGCGGAATGAGCAGTTCTTC
CATEDRGRNEQFF
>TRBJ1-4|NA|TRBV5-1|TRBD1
TGCGCCAGCAGCCCAGGGGGCGCTGGGGATGAAAAACTGTTTTTT
CASSPGGAGDEKLFF
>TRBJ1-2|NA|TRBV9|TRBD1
TGTGCCAGCAGCGACCCAGACCGGGACAGGGTTGATGGCTACACCTTC
CASSDPDRDRVDGYTF
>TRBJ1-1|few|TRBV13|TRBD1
TGTGCCAGCAGCCCTACAGAGGGACAGGGCAGGGGGGCTTTCTTT
CASSPTEGQGRGAFF
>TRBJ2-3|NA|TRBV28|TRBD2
TGTGCCAGCAGCACTCTAGCGGGGATCACAGATACGCAGTATTTT
CASSTLAGITDTQYF
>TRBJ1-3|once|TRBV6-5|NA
TGTGCCAGCAGGATAGGGGCGCCCTCTGGAAACACCATATATTTT
CASRIGAPSGNTIYF
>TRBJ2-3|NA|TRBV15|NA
TGTGCCACCAGCAGTAGCAGGGGTAGTACAGATACGCAGTATTTT
CATSSSRGSTDTQYF
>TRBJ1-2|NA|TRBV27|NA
TGTGCCAGCAGCCTTAAGGTCGGGAGAGGCTACACCTTC
CASSLKVGRGYTF
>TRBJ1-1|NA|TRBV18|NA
TGTGCCAGCTCACCATGGGGGGTACCCGAAGCTTTCTTT
CASSPWGVPEAFF
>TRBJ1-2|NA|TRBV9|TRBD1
TGTGCCAGCAGCGCTCCCACAGGGGTGGCCTATGGCTACACCTTC
CASSAPTGVAYGYTF
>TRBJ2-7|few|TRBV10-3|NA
TGTGCCATCGGACACGAATCTGGCGAGCAGTACTTC
CAIGHESGEQYF
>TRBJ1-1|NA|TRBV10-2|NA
TGCGCCAGCTTTGCCAGTCCCGGGGTTGGCACTGAAGCTTTCTTT
CASFASPGVGTEAFF
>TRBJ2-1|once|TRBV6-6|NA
TGTGCCAGCGAAAGGAGTAGCCACAATGAGCAGTTCTTC
CASERSSHNEQFF
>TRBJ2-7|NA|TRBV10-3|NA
TGTGCCATCAGTGAGTCCCACCTACCCCTTATTTTGAAGCAGTACTTC
CAISESHLPLILKQYF